This T cell receptor beta chain came from a study of T cells after yellow fever vaccination. This clonotype was counted at least ten times. Its antigen remains unknown. The study, taken as a whole, reports: Contaminating bulk clonotypes could be abundant in FACS-sorted repertoires. Booster samples showed a return of most primary-vaccination clones (roughly 96% CD4, approximately 88% CD8). The secondary T-cell response peaked on day 5, not day 15, but was weaker.

By 5'RACE template switching, TCR cDNA was produced, with a universal primer site and UMIs added in the process. One entry per CDR3 protein, called by TCRdb with MiXCR from the 5' RACE reads. The sample consists of a few hundred thousand distinct CDR3 sequences, roughly 8.7% of them appearing once. The TCR was taken from a young man who received the YFV17D yellow fever vaccine. Specimen: CD4+ T cells sorted from PBMCs, collected 5 days after the yellow fever booster vaccination.

The DNA for the CDR3 is TGCGCCAGCAGTTCTGGGACTAGCGGTAGAGACGAGCAGTACTTC. This translates into CASSSGTSGRDEQYF. The V call is TRBV5-1, the J call TRBJ2-7; 11 nucleotides align to TRBD2. J was trimmed by 5 bases and V by 5 bases; bases with no gene match: 9. The CDR3 runs 15 residues. Germline CDR1 and CDR2: SGHRS and YFSETQ.